This entry lists 15 T cell receptor beta chains sequenced from one sample in a study of control samples from healthy donors and cancer patients. TCRdb's copy holds only in-frame clones and misses some; the assay was immunoSEQ multiplex PCR. The sample includes tens of thousands of clones, 84% seen only once; the top ten take about 15%. The sequencing sample was made of blood. The receptors were sampled from a man aged 45-65 years in good health.

The J gene is TRBJ1-1, the V gene TRBV2; D not resolved. This CDR3 is 11 amino acids long. Trimming cost V 0 bases and J 10 bases, with 6 bases left between them. Germline V lookup: CDR1 SNHLY, CDR2 FYNNEI. CDR3 nucleotides: TGTGCCAGCAGTGAAGCATTTGTAGCTTTCTTT. As protein: CASSEAFVAFF.

In regard to this clone: This specimen includes other DNA sequences encoding the same CDR3. The chain uses TRBV18 and TRBJ1-4; D unresolved. In germline, CDR1 is KGHSH, CDR2 LQKENI. The V gene lost 3 bases and the J gene lost 8 bases, with 10 bases spanning the gap. There are 13 residues in the CDR3. The CDR3 bases are TGTGCCAGCTCACCGGGGATTCGCGAAAAACTGTTTTTT. As protein: CASSPGIREKLFF.

The genes are TRBV5-1 and TRBJ1-1; TRBD1 matches 7 bases. Unmatched junction bases numbered 9, after V lost 2 bases and J lost 5 bases. Germline CDR1 reads SGHRS; CDR2 reads YFSETQ. CDR3 length equals 15 residues. CDR3 loop: CASSLTGASGTEAFF. CDR3 in DNA: TGCGCCAGCAGCTTAACAGGGGCCAGTGGGACTGAAGCTTTCTTT.

The rearrangement links TRBV5-1 to TRBJ2-5, with 8 bases identical to TRBD2. Germline CDR1 and CDR2: SGHRS and YFSETQ. The CDR3 extends over 16 amino acids. J gave up 1 base and V 0 bases, and 5 bases lay outside the gene matches. The CDR3 sequence is CASSLAVAGIQETQYF. The CDR3 bases are TGCGCCAGCAGCTTGGCCGTAGCGGGGATCCAAGAGACCCAGTACTTC.

V and J are TRBV18 and TRBJ2-7; D is ambiguous. This CDR3 region has 15 residues. Germline V lookup: CDR1 KGHSH, CDR2 LQKENI. The V end lost 3 bases, the J end lost 3 bases, and 15 bases lay between the germline ends. The CDR3 reads CASSPVPQPNYEQYF. CDR3 nucleotides: TGTGCCAGCTCACCGGTTCCACAGCCTAACTACGAGCAGTACTTC.

This clone turned up a few times. The V and J genes are TRBV19 and TRBJ1-5, with a tentative D call TRBD1 (5 bases). With 4 bases removed from V and 7 bases from J, the gap between germline ends came to 11 bases. Germline CDR1 reads LNHDA; CDR2 reads SQIVND (reference sequence). The CDR3 totals 13 residues. The CDR3 loop reads CASSKLREQPQHF. CDR3 DNA sequence: TGTGCCAGTAGTAAACTCAGGGAACAGCCCCAGCATTTT. The full variable domain, with the rest looked up from reference TRBV19 and TRBJ1-5, is DGGITQSPKYLFRKEGQNVTLSCEQNLNHDAMYWYRQDPGQGLRLIYYSQIVNDFQKGDIAEGYSVSREKKESFPLTVTSAQKNPTAFYLCASSKLREQPQHFGDGTRLSIL.

This sequence joins TRBV6-2 or TRBV6-3 and TRBJ2-7; D is unresolved. Deletions cut 5 bases from V and 1 base from J, with 9 bases between. The CDR3 contains 13 residues. Germline values: CDR1 MNHEY, CDR2 SVGEGT. The CDR3 nucleotides are TGTGCCAGCAGTGACCGAAATTCCTACGAGCAGTACTTC. Translated: CASSDRNSYEQYF.

The V gene is TRBV6-4, the J gene TRBJ2-1; 7 nucleotides line up with TRBD1. The CDR3 runs 15 residues. The germline V gene encodes CDR1 MRHNA and CDR2 SNTAGT. The trim removed 0 bases at V and 6 bases at J, leaving 5 bases unmatched. The CDR3 spells CASSDSGGAVNEQFF. The CDR3 DNA follows: TGTGCCAGCAGTGACTCAGGGGGCGCAGTCAATGAGCAGTTCTTC.

The rearrangement joins TRBV5-6 to TRBJ2-7; possible D gene TRBD1, 5 bases. V gave up 1 base and J gave up 5 bases, with 10 bases separating them. Germline V gene sequence: CDR1 SGHDT, CDR2 YYEEEE. The CDR3 is made up of 13 amino acids. This CDR3 is CASSLIRGHEQYF. DNA of the CDR3: TGTGCCAGCAGCTTGATAAGGGGCCACGAGCAGTACTTC. The variable domain in full, with the rest retrieved from reference TRBV5-6 and TRBJ2-7, is DAGVTQSPTHLIKTRGQQVTLRCSPKSGHDTVSWYQQALGQGPQFIFQYYEEEERQRGNFPDRFSGHQFPNYSSELNVNALLLGDSALYLCASSLIRGHEQYFGPGTRLTVT.

The V gene is TRBV9, the J gene TRBJ2-1, with a tentative D call TRBD1 (7 bases). Trimming stripped 0 bases from V and 9 bases from J, with 16 bases between. This CDR3 has 15 amino acids. The germline V gene encodes CDR1 SGDLS and CDR2 YYNGEE. CDR3 coding DNA: TGTGCCAGCAGCGTAGGAGGGGGCGGGGTGAGTGAGCAGTTCTTC. Its translation is CASSVGGGGVSEQFF.

The CDR3 loop reads CASSLQANTEAFF. CDR3 nucleotides: TGTGCCAGCAGTCTACAGGCAAACACTGAAGCTTTCTTT. This chain links TRBV12-3 or TRBV12-4 with TRBJ1-1; perhaps TRBD1 as D (5 bases). The CDR3 sequence is 13 residues long. With 5 bases removed from V and 2 bases from J, the gap between germline ends came to 9 bases.

The sample holds a few counts of this clone. The rearrangement joins TRBV3-1 (or the pseudogene TRBV3-2) to TRBJ2-7; 9 nucleotides match TRBD1. Per germline, CDR1 LGHDT and CDR2 YNNKEL (reference sequence). This CDR3 region has 16 residues. With V trimmed by 0 bases and J by 2 bases, 5 bases remained unmatched. CDR3 in amino acids: CASSQDPGQGTYEQYF. The CDR3 coding sequence is TGTGCCAGCAGCCAAGATCCGGGACAGGGAACCTACGAGCAGTACTTC.

This rearrangement joins TRBV9 to TRBJ2-6, with no clear D. Germline CDR1 is SGDLS and CDR2 is YYNGEE. The CDR3 has 15 amino acids. Trimming left V 0 bases short and J 0 bases short, with 4 bases between. CDR3 region: CASSVVGSGANVLTF. The CDR3 DNA follows: TGTGCCAGCAGCGTAGTGGGCTCTGGGGCCAACGTCCTGACTTTC. Full variable domain (missing parts from reference TRBV9 and TRBJ2-6): DSGVTQTPKHLITATGQRVTLRCSPRSGDLSVYWYQQSLDQGLQFLIQYYNGEERAKGNILERFSAQQFPDLHSELNLSSLELGDSALYFCASSVVGSGANVLTFGAGSRLTVL.

The chain uses TRBV11-2 and TRBJ2-5; 8 bases agree with TRBD2. The V and J ends lost 5 bases and 2 bases, in that order; junction bases with no gene match: 13. The germline CDR1 and CDR2 sequences are SGHAT and FQNNGV. The CDR3 runs 17 residues. The CDR3 coding sequence is TGTGCCAGCAGCCCCCGGCCATTGCGGGAGGCGCAAGAGACCCAGTACTTC. This encodes CASSPRPLREAQETQYF.

The chain joins TRBV7-6 to TRBJ2-1; 7 bases agree with TRBD2. Germline CDR1 SGHVS, CDR2 FNYEAQ. V was pared by 1 base and J by 7 bases, with 10 bases of the junction left unmatched. The CDR3 has 16 amino acids. The CDR3, as DNA: TGTGCCAGCAGCTTAGGGGGGGGGAGGTTAGGAAATGAGCAGTTCTTC. This translates into CASSLGGGRLGNEQFF. Complete variable domain (other parts from reference TRBV7-6 and TRBJ2-1): GAGVSQSPRYKVTKRGQDVALRCDPISGHVSLYWYRQALGQGPEFLTYFNYEAQQDKSGLPNDRFSAERPEGSISTLTIQRTEQRDSAMYRCASSLGGGRLGNEQFFGPGTRLTVL.